One and the same sample provided the 24 T cell receptor beta chains below, sequenced in a study of T cell repertoires in cytomegalovirus infection. Their antigen targets remain unknown. In TCRdb, the reads were re-called with MiXCR into one record per CDR3 protein. The sample holds 800,000 to 950,000 distinct CDR3 sequences, around a third seen once. This sample comprised cultured CD8+ T cells from PBMCs, obtained from culture after CMV antigen stimulation. The source of these receptors is a human donor in good health (CMV status not recorded). Some clones in this sample may be carry-over from other donors' samples.

This clonotype was recorded at least ten times. The chain links TRBV7-6 to TRBJ2-1, with 11 bases identical to TRBD2. Germline CDR1 is SGHVS and CDR2 is FNYEAQ. CDR3 length: 17 amino acids. With V trimmed by 4 bases and J by 8 bases, 13 bases remained unmatched. The CDR3 protein is CASSSPILAGGLDEQFF. DNA for the CDR3: TGTGCCAGCAGCTCCCCTATCTTAGCGGGGGGGCTCGATGAGCAGTTCTTC.

The chain is built from TRBV10-3 and TRBJ2-1, with 9 positions matching TRBD2. CDR1 is ENHRY, CDR2 SYGVKD, per germline. The CDR3 length is 17 residues. V lost 3 bases, J lost 6 bases, and 12 bases stayed unmatched. The CDR3 sequence: CAISDPVASGDFNEQFF. The CDR3 DNA sequence: TGTGCCATCAGTGATCCCGTGGCTAGCGGGGACTTCAATGAGCAGTTCTTC.

V usage is TRBV5-6 and J usage is TRBJ2-1, with D possibly being TRBD1 or TRBD2 (5 bases each). V lost 0 bases, J lost 5 bases, and 12 bases lay in between. The CDR3 has 15 amino acids. The germline V gene encodes CDR1 SGHDT and CDR2 YYEEEE. This CDR3 reads CASSLARGPNNEQFF. In nucleotides, the CDR3 is TGTGCCAGCAGCTTGGCCCGGGGACCTAACAATGAGCAGTTCTTC.

This clonotype showed up many times. The genes are TRBV7-2 and TRBJ2-5; 11 positions match TRBD2. The V segment lost 4 bases and the J segment 3 bases; nucleotides outside the gene matches: 4. This CDR3 is 15 amino acids long. From germline, CDR1 is SGHTA and CDR2 FQGNSA. DNA of the CDR3: TGTGCCAGCAGCTGGCCTAGCGGGGGGAAAGAGACCCAGTACTTC. Its protein is CASSWPSGGKETQYF.

V gene TRBV3-1 combines with J gene TRBJ1-2; 9 bases fit TRBD1. Germline CDR1 reads LGHDT; CDR2 reads YNNKEL (reference sequence). This CDR3 is built from 17 residues. V was pared by 5 bases and J by 4 bases, with 14 bases of the junction left unmatched. In DNA form, the CDR3 reads TGTGCCAGCAGCAGGGACAGGGCAATTGGGACCTCCTATGGCTACACCTTC. This translates into CASSRDRAIGTSYGYTF.

In its sample, this clonotype was seen a few times. V and J are TRBV7-2 and TRBJ2-1, with D perhaps matching TRBD1 or TRBD2 (6 bases each). The CDR3 runs 16 residues. CDR1 and CDR2 from the germline V gene are SGHTA and FQGNSA. Trimming removed 6 bases at V and 6 bases at J, with 21 bases between. In nucleotides, the CDR3 is TGTGCCAGCAGGGCCTTTGGGGGGCCCGATGGCAATGAGCAGTTCTTC. This gives the protein CASRAFGGPDGNEQFF.

The rearrangement uses TRBV28 and TRBJ2-2; D possibly uses TRBD1 or TRBD2 (5 bases each). V was clipped by 3 bases and J by 7 bases, with 9 bases between them. The CDR3 length is 13 residues. Germline V gives CDR1 MDHEN, CDR2 SYDVKM. DNA for the CDR3: TGTGCCAGCAGTTTGACGGGGCACGGGGAGCTGTTTTTT. Translating gives CASSLTGHGELFF.

This clonotype was detected only a few times. V and J are TRBV5-8 and TRBJ2-3; D is uncertain. Looked up from germline, CDR1 is SGHTS and CDR2 is YDEGEE. This CDR3 contains 13 residues. Deletions cut 9 bases from V and 4 bases from J, with 15 bases between. The CDR3 nucleotides read TGTGCCACCTTAGTGGGTTGGCCAGATACGCAGTATTTT. It specifies CATLVGWPDTQYF. Supplemented by reference TRBV5-8 and TRBJ2-3, the full variable domain reads EAGVTQSPTHLIKTRGQQATLRCSPISGHTSVYWYQQALGLGLQFLLWYDEGEERNRGNFPPRFSGRQFPNYSSELNVNALELEDSALYLCATLVGWPDTQYFGPGTRLTVL.

The rearrangement uses TRBV7-8 and TRBJ2-1; tentatively, D is TRBD1 (6 bases). The CDR3 is 14 amino acids. V was trimmed by 5 bases and J by 6 bases, leaving 14 bases between them. The germline CDR1 and CDR2 sequences are SGHVS and FQNEAQ. CDR3 coding DNA: TGTGCCAGCAGCCCGTGGATAGGGGGCAATGAGCAGTTCTTC. It specifies CASSPWIGGNEQFF.

This clonotype is deemed medium-sized (0.01 to 0.1%). CDR3: CASMELGRSSGANVLTF. CDR3 nucleotides: TGTGCCAGCATGGAATTGGGACGGAGCTCTGGGGCCAACGTCCTGACTTTC. The chain has TRBV6-1 and TRBJ2-6, with D perhaps being TRBD1 or TRBD2 (5 bases each). The CDR3 runs to 17 residues. Germline assignment: CDR1 MNHNS and CDR2 SASEGT. Trimming took 7 bases from V and 0 from J, leaving 16 bases between them.

The chain uses TRBV7-9 and TRBJ2-7; a weak D match, TRBD1 (5 bases). Germline lookup yields CDR1 SEHNR and CDR2 FQNEAQ (reference sequence). V lost 2 bases, J lost 6 bases, and 11 bases lay in between. The CDR3 extends over 13 amino acids. Written as DNA, the CDR3 is TGTGCCAGCAGCTTACCCCAGGGCCGCGAGCAGTACTTC. As protein: CASSLPQGREQYF. Complete variable domain (other parts from reference TRBV7-9 and TRBJ2-7): DTGVSQNPRHKITKRGQNVTFRCDPISEHNRLYWYRQTLGQGPEFLTYFQNEAQLEKSRLLSDRFSAERPKGSFSTLEIQRTEQGDSAMYLCASSLPQGREQYFGPGTRLTVT.

The chain uses TRBV2 and TRBJ2-1; D tentatively fits TRBD1 or TRBD2 (5 bases each). The CDR3 spans 18 residues. The V gene lost 6 bases and the J gene lost 2 bases, with 23 bases spanning the gap. Looked up from germline, CDR1 is SNHLY and CDR2 is FYNNEI. CDR3: CASSDWKGRQGPYNEQFF. CDR3 sequence (DNA): TGTGCCAGCAGCGACTGGAAGGGTAGGCAGGGACCCTACAATGAGCAGTTCTTC.

This sequence joins TRBV6-1 and TRBJ2-5; D is unresolved. CDR1 is MNHNS, CDR2 SASEGT, per germline. Trimming left V 1 base short and J 2 bases short, with 23 bases between. The length of the CDR3 is 19 residues. CDR3 sequence (DNA): TGTGCCAGCAGTGAAGTGGAAGTTGAGCCTCCGGTCACTCAAGAGACCCAGTACTTC. Its translation is CASSEVEVEPPVTQETQYF.

This clonotype was detected a few times. V usage is TRBV28 and J usage is TRBJ1-2, with TRBD1 matching 7 bases. The V segment lost 1 base and the J segment 4 bases; nucleotides outside the gene matches: 12. The germline V gene encodes CDR1 MDHEN and CDR2 SYDVKM. This CDR3 region has 17 residues. CDR3 amino acids: CASSLSIRDRDVYGYTF. The CDR3 bases are TGTGCCAGCAGTTTATCAATCCGCGACAGGGACGTCTATGGCTACACCTTC.

This clonotype was observed many times. This chain connects TRBV6-6 to TRBJ1-2; tentatively, D is TRBD1 (5 bases). The CDR3 contains 13 residues. Trimming pared 3 bases from V and 7 bases from J, leaving 12 bases between. The germline CDR1 and CDR2 sequences are MNHNY and SVGAGI (reference sequence). CDR3 coding DNA: TGTGCCAGCAGTTATGGGGGTCTGATTGGCTACACCTTC. Translation gives CASSYGGLIGYTF.

This chain joins TRBV7-2 and TRBJ1-5, with no clear D. The germline V gene encodes CDR1 SGHTA and CDR2 FQGNSA. V was shortened by 1 base and J by 1 base, with 8 bases between the two germline ends. This CDR3 region has 15 residues. The CDR3, as DNA: TGTGCCAGCAGCTTAGGGGCGGCGAGCAATCAGCCCCAGCATTTT. Protein product: CASSLGAASNQPQHF. The full variable domain, its missing parts supplied by reference TRBV7-2 and TRBJ1-5, is GAGVSQSPSNKVTEKGKDVELRCDPISGHTALYWYRQSLGQGLEFLIYFQGNSAPDKSGLPSDRFSAERTGGSVSTLTIQRTQQEDSAVYLCASSLGAASNQPQHFGDGTRLSIL.

This clonotype was detected only a few times. This chain links TRBV20-1 with TRBJ2-5, with no clear D. With 5 bases removed from V and 6 bases from J, the gap between germline ends came to 22 bases. The CDR3 contains 15 residues. Germline-derived CDR1 and CDR2 are DFQATT and SNEGSKA (reference sequence). The CDR3 loop reads CSAFLVQVDRKTQYF. CDR3 nucleotide sequence: TGCAGTGCTTTCCTCGTTCAGGTCGATAGAAAGACCCAGTACTTC.

The gene calls are TRBV4-1 and TRBJ2-7, with a tentative D call TRBD2 (7 bases). CDR1 is MGHRA, CDR2 YSYEKL, per germline. The CDR3 loop spans 15 amino acids. Trimming pared 2 bases from V and 0 bases from J, leaving 11 bases between. The CDR3 DNA is TGCGCCAGCAGCCAATGGGCGGGGGCCTCCTACGAGCAGTACGTC. This codes for CASSQWAGASYEQYV.

This chain uses TRBV12-3 or TRBV12-4 with TRBJ2-5; 10 positions agree with TRBD2. Trimming took 3 bases from V and 2 from J; bases not matched to a gene: 15. CDR3 length: 19 amino acids. This CDR3 reads CASSFTVASGGRWQETQYF. The DNA for the CDR3 is TGTGCCAGCAGTTTCACTGTGGCTAGCGGGGGACGGTGGCAAGAGACCCAGTACTTC.

This clonotype was counted only a few times. This sequence joins TRBV6-1 and TRBJ2-1; 12 positions agree with TRBD1. CDR3 length: 15 amino acids. J was trimmed by 8 bases and V by 5 bases; bases with no gene match: 7. Germline-derived CDR1 and CDR2 are MNHNS and SASEGT. The CDR3 DNA is TGTGCCAGCAGTTTCCCCGGGACAGGGGGCGATGAGCAGTTCTTC. Translated: CASSFPGTGGDEQFF.

The gene calls are TRBV2 and TRBJ2-1; TRBD2 matches 9 bases. The CDR3 is 15 amino acids. Germline V CDR1 and CDR2: SNHLY, FYNNEI. Unmatched junction bases numbered 5, after V lost 6 bases and J lost 2 bases. This CDR3 reads CASSAGGRPYNEQFF. The CDR3 DNA sequence: TGTGCCAGCAGCGCGGGAGGGAGGCCCTACAATGAGCAGTTCTTC.

The chain recombines TRBV2 with TRBJ1-4; the D is unclear. In germline, CDR1 is SNHLY, CDR2 FYNNEI. CDR3 length: 14 amino acids. The germline V and J ends were trimmed by 1 base and 5 bases, with 8 bases remaining between them. CDR3 bases: TGTGCCAGCAGTGAAGTGGATTGGAATGAAAAACTGTTTTTT. Translated: CASSEVDWNEKLFF.

The chain is built from TRBV5-4 and TRBJ2-2, with a weak D call TRBD1 (6 bases). Germline V gene lookup returns CDR1 SGHNT and CDR2 YYREEE (reference sequence). V was shortened by 7 bases and J by 11 bases, with 15 bases between the two germline ends. This CDR3 is 12 amino acids long. The CDR3 here is CASPGKQGELFF. CDR3 nucleotides: TGTGCCAGCCCCGGGAAACAGGGCGAGCTGTTTTTT. The whole variable domain, filled in from reference TRBV5-4 and TRBJ2-2, reads ETGVTQSPTHLIKTRGQQVTLRCSSQSGHNTVSWYQQALGQGPQFIFQYYREEENGRGNFPPRFSGLQFPNYSSELNVNALELDDSALYLCASPGKQGELFFGEGSRLTVL.

For this clonotype: Its ends do not fully match the called genes, so a read error is possible. The J gene is TRBJ1-2, the V gene TRBV13; D perhaps matches TRBD1 (5 bases). This CDR3 has 15 amino acids. CDR1 and CDR2 from the germline V gene are PRHDT and FYEKMQ (reference sequence). CDR3 in amino acids: CTSSLGGVTNYGYTF. The CDR3 coding sequence is TGTACCAGCAGCTTAGGAGGGGTGACAAACTATGGCTACACCTTC.